Shown below are 2 T cell receptor beta chains from a single sample sequenced in a study of shared clonotypes between healthy human individuals. Only in-frame clones appear in the TCRdb table, and some are missing; sequencing was by immunoSEQ multiplex PCR. The repertoire holds some 1,100,000 clones, with 78% as singletons. Sequenced input: memory CD4+ T cells from PBMCs. Subset described: CD45RA-negative fraction. These receptor sequences come from a man aged 18 to 35 in good health. Some clones in this sample may be carry-over from other donors' samples.

The chain recombines TRBV12-5 with TRBJ1-1; weak D call: TRBD1 (6 bases). Trimming removed 1 base at V and 5 bases at J, with 8 bases between. CDR1 and CDR2 (germline): LGHNT, FRNRAP. The CDR3 is made up of 13 amino acids. The CDR3: CASGLDQGTEAFF. The CDR3 DNA sequence: TGTGCTAGTGGTTTGGACCAGGGGACTGAAGCTTTCTTT.

The chain employs TRBV2 and TRBJ2-7; the D is unclear. Per the germline V gene, CDR1 is SNHLY and CDR2 is FYNNEI. The CDR3 runs to 13 residues. V was cut by 3 bases and J by 6 bases, with 12 bases left in between. CDR3 coding DNA: TGTGCCAGCAGTGAGTCTGGGATCGGCGAGCAGTACTTC. This codes for CASSESGIGEQYF. The full variable domain, its missing parts supplied by reference TRBV2 and TRBJ2-7, is EPEVTQTPSHQVTQMGQEVILRCVPISNHLYFYWYRQILGQKVEFLVSFYNNEISEKSEIFDDQFSVERPDGSNFTLKIRSTKLEDSAMYFCASSESGIGEQYFGPGTRLTVT.